This T cell receptor (beta chain) was recorded in a study of T cells after yellow fever vaccination. Notes on the study in general: Contaminants from the bulk population, in the form of abundant clonotypes, could be found in FACS-sorted repertoires. On re-exposure, the response was weaker but peaked faster, at day 5 versus 15. Booster sampling recovered most clones from primary vaccination (approximately 97% CD4, just over 85% CD8).

As concerns this clonotype: Its target is unknown.

Germline V CDR1 and CDR2: SGHDT, YYEEEE. V lost 4 bases to trimming and J lost 8 bases, with 21 bases between them. There are 15 residues in the CDR3. Synthesis of TCR cDNA relied on 5'RACE template switching, which attached a universal primer site and UMIs. A single record per CDR3 protein comes from TCRdb applying MiXCR to the 5' RACE reads. The data hold 450,000 to 550,000 distinct CDR3 sequences, with 15% to 20% observed a single time. The chain recombines TRBV5-6 with TRBJ2-5; D is unresolved. The sequencing here drew on PBMCs, taken 15 days after the yellow fever booster vaccination. This sequence originates from a young man who received the YFV17D yellow fever vaccine. The CDR3 nucleotides are TGTGCCAGCAGCCAAACCCGGATCCCTGTTAACACCCAGTACTTC. It is translated as CASSQTRIPVNTQYF.